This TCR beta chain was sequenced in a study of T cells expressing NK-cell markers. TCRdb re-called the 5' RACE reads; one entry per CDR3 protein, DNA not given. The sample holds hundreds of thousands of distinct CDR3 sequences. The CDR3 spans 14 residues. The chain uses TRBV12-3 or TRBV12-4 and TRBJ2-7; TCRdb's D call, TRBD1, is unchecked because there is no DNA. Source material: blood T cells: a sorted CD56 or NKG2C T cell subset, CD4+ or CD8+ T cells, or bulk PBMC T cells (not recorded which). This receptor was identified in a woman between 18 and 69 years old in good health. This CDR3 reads CASTFGQGATEQYF.